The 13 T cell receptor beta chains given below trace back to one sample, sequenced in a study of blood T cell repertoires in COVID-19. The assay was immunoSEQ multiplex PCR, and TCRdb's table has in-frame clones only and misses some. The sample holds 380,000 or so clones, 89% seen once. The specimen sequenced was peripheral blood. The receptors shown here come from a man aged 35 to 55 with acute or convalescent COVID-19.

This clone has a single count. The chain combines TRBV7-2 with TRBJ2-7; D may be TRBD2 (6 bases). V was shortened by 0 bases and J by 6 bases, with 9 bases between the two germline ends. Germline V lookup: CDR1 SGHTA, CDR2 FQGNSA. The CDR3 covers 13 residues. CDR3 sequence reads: CASSLAGGIEQYF. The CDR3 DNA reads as TGTGCCAGCAGCTTAGCAGGAGGGATCGAGCAGTACTTC.

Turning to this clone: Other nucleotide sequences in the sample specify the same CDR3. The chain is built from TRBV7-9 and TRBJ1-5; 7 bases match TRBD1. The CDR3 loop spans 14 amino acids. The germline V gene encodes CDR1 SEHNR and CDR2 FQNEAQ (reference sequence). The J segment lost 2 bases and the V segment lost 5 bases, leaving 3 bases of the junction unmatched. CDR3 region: CASSLTGGNQPQHF. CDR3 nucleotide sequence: TGTGCCAGCAGCCTTACAGGGGGCAATCAGCCCCAGCATTTT.

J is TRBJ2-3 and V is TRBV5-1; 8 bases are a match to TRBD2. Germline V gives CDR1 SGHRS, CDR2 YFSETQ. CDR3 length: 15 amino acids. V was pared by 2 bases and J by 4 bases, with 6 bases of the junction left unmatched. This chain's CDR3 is CASSLSAGAPDTQYF. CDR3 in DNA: TGCGCCAGCAGCTTATCAGCGGGAGCCCCAGATACGCAGTATTTT. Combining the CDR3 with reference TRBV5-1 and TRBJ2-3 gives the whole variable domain KAGVTQTPRYLIKTRGQQVTLSCSPISGHRSVSWYQQTPGQGLQFLFEYFSETQRNKGNFPGRFSGRQFSNSRSEMNVSTLELGDSALYLCASSLSAGAPDTQYFGPGTRLTVL.

CDR3: CASSLEGARGGSRAFF. CDR3 bases: TGTGCCAGCAGTCTCGAGGGCGCCAGGGGTGGAAGTCGAGCTTTCTTT. The chain combines TRBV2 with TRBJ1-1; TRBD1 is a possible D gene (6 bases). Germline CDR1 SNHLY, CDR2 FYNNEI. This CDR3 is 16 amino acids long. Between the trimmed V and J ends, which lost 5 bases and 10 bases, there was a span of 26 bases.

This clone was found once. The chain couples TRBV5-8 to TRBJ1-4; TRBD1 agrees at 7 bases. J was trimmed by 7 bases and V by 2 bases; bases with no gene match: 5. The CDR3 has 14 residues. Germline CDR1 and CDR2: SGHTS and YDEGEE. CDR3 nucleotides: TGTGCCAGCAGCTTTCGACAGGGAGGTGAAAAACTGTTTTTT. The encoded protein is CASSFRQGGEKLFF.

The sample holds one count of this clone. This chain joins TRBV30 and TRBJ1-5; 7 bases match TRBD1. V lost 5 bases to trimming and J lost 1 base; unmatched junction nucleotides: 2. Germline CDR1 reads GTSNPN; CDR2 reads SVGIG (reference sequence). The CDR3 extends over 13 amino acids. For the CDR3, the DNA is TGTGCCTGGGAGGGGGCAAGCAATCAGCCCCAGCATTTT. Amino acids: CAWEGASNQPQHF.

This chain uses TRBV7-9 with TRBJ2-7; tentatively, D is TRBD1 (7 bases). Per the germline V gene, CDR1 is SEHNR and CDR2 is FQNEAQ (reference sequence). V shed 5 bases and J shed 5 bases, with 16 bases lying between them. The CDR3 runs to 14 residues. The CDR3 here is CASSPTGEEHEQYF. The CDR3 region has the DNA TGTGCCAGCAGCCCAACAGGGGAGGAGCACGAGCAGTACTTC.

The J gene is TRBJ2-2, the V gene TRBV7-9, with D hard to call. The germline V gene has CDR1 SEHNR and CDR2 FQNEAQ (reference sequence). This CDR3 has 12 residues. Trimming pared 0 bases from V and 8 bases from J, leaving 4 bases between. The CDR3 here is CASSLAAGELFF. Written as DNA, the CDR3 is TGTGCCAGCAGCTTAGCAGCGGGGGAGCTGTTTTTT.

The CDR3: CASSSRATGGEAFF. CDR3 nucleotides: TGTGCCAGCAGCTCTAGGGCTACCGGAGGTGAAGCTTTCTTT. J is TRBJ1-1 and V is TRBV7-9; D gene unclear. The CDR3 is made up of 14 amino acids. Trimming took 4 bases from V and 7 from J, leaving 16 bases between them. The germline CDR1 and CDR2 sequences are SEHNR and FQNEAQ (reference sequence).

The CDR3 DNA follows: TGTGCCAGCAGTCTCAGGGGGCGGCAGGGGGATGGCTACACCTTC. This gives the protein CASSLRGRQGDGYTF. The chain carries TRBV28 and TRBJ1-2; 8 bases agree with TRBD1. The V gene end was trimmed by 5 bases and the J gene end by 6 bases; junction bases not matched to a gene: 11. The CDR3 runs 15 residues. Germline-derived CDR1 and CDR2 are MDHEN and SYDVKM.

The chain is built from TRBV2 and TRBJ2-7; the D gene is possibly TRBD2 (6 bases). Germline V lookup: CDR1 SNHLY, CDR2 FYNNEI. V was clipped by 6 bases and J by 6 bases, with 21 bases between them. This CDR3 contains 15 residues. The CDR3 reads CASSQTSSAPSEQYF. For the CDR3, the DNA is TGTGCCAGCAGCCAGACTAGTTCAGCGCCCTCCGAGCAGTACTTC. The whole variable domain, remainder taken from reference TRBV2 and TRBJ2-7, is EPEVTQTPSHQVTQMGQEVILRCVPISNHLYFYWYRQILGQKVEFLVSFYNNEISEKSEIFDDQFSVERPDGSNFTLKIRSTKLEDSAMYFCASSQTSSAPSEQYFGPGTRLTVT.

The CDR3 nucleotides are TGTGCCAGCAGGATGATCGGGGGGCTAGGCTACACCTTC. Its translation is CASRMIGGLGYTF. This chain joins TRBV28 and TRBJ1-2, with a tentative D call TRBD1 (6 bases). V gave up 6 bases and J gave up 8 bases, with 16 bases separating them. Germline CDR1 reads MDHEN; CDR2 reads SYDVKM. The CDR3 has 13 amino acids.

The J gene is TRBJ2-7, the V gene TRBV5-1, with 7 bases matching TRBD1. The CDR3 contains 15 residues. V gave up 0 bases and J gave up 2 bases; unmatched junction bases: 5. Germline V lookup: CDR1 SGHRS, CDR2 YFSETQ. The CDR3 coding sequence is TGCGCCAGCAGCTTGGTTCGGGACAGAGCCTACGAGCAGTACTTC. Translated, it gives CASSLVRDRAYEQYF.